These T cell receptor beta chains were read from a single sample in a study of blood T cell repertoires in COVID-19. Libraries were prepared by immunoSEQ multiplex PCR; TCRdb keeps only in-frame clonotypes and omits some of them. The sample holds 310,000 or so clones, roughly 88% seen once. Sequencing used peripheral blood. The source of these receptors is a woman between 45 and 60 years old with acute or convalescent COVID-19. Both conserved end residues are part of each CDR3. The order of the fields is clone size, J gene, V gene, D gene, CDR3 DNA, CDR3 protein. The D gene is left open where the match is weak. Only some rows state a clone size, as once, few, many or a class for expanded clones.

size: once
J: TRBJ1-1
V: TRBV3-1/TRBV3-2
D: TRBD1
DNA: TGTGCCAGCAGCCAAGGATACAGGGGTGGGACTGAAGCTTTCTTT
CDR3: CASSQGYRGGTEAFF

size: .
J: TRBJ2-7
V: TRBV27
D: TRBD2
DNA: TGTGCCAGTTCCAGGACTAGCGCCACCTACGAGCAGTACTTC
CDR3: CASSRTSATYEQYF

size: .
J: TRBJ2-7
V: TRBV27
D: TRBD2
DNA: TGTGCCAGCAGTATGGGACTAGGGCGCTACGAGCAGTACTTC
CDR3: CASSMGLGRYEQYF

size: .
J: TRBJ1-5
V: TRBV28
D: .
DNA: TGTGCCATCATGACGGGTAATCAGCCCCAGCATTTT
CDR3: CAIMTGNQPQHF

size: .
J: TRBJ1-4
V: TRBV6-1
D: TRBD1
DNA: TGTGCCAGCAGCCACCATGACAGGGTAGGTGAAAAACTGTTTTTT
CDR3: CASSHHDRVGEKLFF

size: once
J: TRBJ2-2
V: TRBV9
D: TRBD1
DNA: TGTGCCAGCAGCGGGGACAGGGGGCGACCCGGGGAGCTGTTTTTT
CDR3: CASSGDRGRPGELFF

size: .
J: TRBJ2-7
V: TRBV21-1
D: .
DNA: TGTGCCAGGAACCCAGAAGGGCAGGGTGGGACTAGCGGAGAGAGCTCCTACGAGCAGTACTTC
CDR3: CARNPEGQGGTSGESSYEQYF

size: .
J: TRBJ1-1
V: TRBV5-1
D: .
DNA: TGCGCCAGCAGCTTGGGGCCGCTCAACACTGAAGCTTTCTTT
CDR3: CASSLGPLNTEAFF

size: .
J: TRBJ2-7
V: TRBV4-2
D: TRBD1
DNA: TGTGCCAGCAGCCACGGGACAGGGGGCTCCTACGAGCAGTACTTC
CDR3: CASSHGTGGSYEQYF

size: .
J: TRBJ2-1
V: TRBV12-5
D: TRBD2
DNA: TGTGCTAGTGGTTTGGAAGTAGCGGGAATAGGGAATGAGCAGTTCTTC
CDR3: CASGLEVAGIGNEQFF

size: .
J: TRBJ2-7
V: TRBV5-1
D: TRBD2
DNA: TGCGCCAGCAGCTTCCGGGGGACTAGCGACGAGCAGTACTTC
CDR3: CASSFRGTSDEQYF

size: .
J: TRBJ1-4
V: TRBV18
D: TRBD1
DNA: TGTGCCAGCTCACCCGGGACAGGTGAAAAACTGTTTTTT
CDR3: CASSPGTGEKLFF

size: .
J: TRBJ1-5
V: TRBV3-1/TRBV3-2
D: TRBD1
DNA: TGTGCCAGCAGCTTATCAGGGGGCGATCAGCCCCAGCATTTT
CDR3: CASSLSGGDQPQHF

size: .
J: TRBJ1-1
V: TRBV7-2
D: TRBD1
DNA: TGTGCCAGCAGCGCGGCCGGGACAGAAAACACTGAAGCTTTCTTT
CDR3: CASSAAGTENTEAFF

size: .
J: TRBJ2-3
V: TRBV7-9
D: .
DNA: TGTGCCAGCAGCATGGGGGGAGCCGATACGCAGTATTTT
CDR3: CASSMGGADTQYF

size: .
J: TRBJ1-6
V: TRBV7-6
D: TRBD1
DNA: TGTGCCAGCAGCTTAGTTGGGACAGGGACTTCACCCCTCCACTTT
CDR3: CASSLVGTGTSPLHF

size: .
J: TRBJ2-4
V: TRBV20-1
D: TRBD2
DNA: TGCAGTGCTAGTTTGGGTAGCGGGAGAGGGGACATTCAGTACTTC
CDR3: CSASLGSGRGDIQYF

size: .
J: TRBJ1-1
V: TRBV11-3
D: .
DNA: TGTGCCAGCAGCTTAGCTACGTACACTGAAGCTTTCTTT
CDR3: CASSLATYTEAFF

size: .
J: TRBJ1-1
V: TRBV6-6
D: TRBD1
DNA: TGTGCCAGCAGTTCCAAGGACAGGGGAAGCACTGAAGCTTTCTTT
CDR3: CASSSKDRGSTEAFF

size: .
J: TRBJ1-4
V: TRBV19
D: TRBD1
DNA: TGTGCCTCGACAGGGCACACAACTAATGAAAAACTGTTTTTT
CDR3: CASTGHTTNEKLFF

size: .
J: TRBJ2-2
V: TRBV9
D: .
DNA: TGTGCCAGCAGCGTCCGGGGGGCGGACACCGGGGAGCTGTTTTTT
CDR3: CASSVRGADTGELFF

size: .
J: TRBJ2-6
V: TRBV7-6
D: TRBD1
DNA: TGTGCCAGCAGCTTTATGGGCACAGGGGACGGGGCCAACGTCCTGACTTTC
CDR3: CASSFMGTGDGANVLTF

size: .
J: TRBJ2-1
V: TRBV7-8
D: .
DNA: TGTGCCAGCAGCTTACGCCGAGGAGGGCAGTTCTTC
CDR3: CASSLRRGGQFF

size: once
J: TRBJ2-7
V: TRBV5-1
D: TRBD1
DNA: TGCGCCAGCAGCCCCGGGACAGGACCCTACGAGCAGTACTTC
CDR3: CASSPGTGPYEQYF

size: .
J: TRBJ2-2
V: TRBV7-9
D: TRBD1
DNA: TGTGCCAGCAGCTACTACAGGACAGGGGGCACCGGGGAGCTGTTTTTT
CDR3: CASSYYRTGGTGELFF

size: .
J: TRBJ1-1
V: TRBV7-3
D: .
DNA: TGTGCCAGCAGCTTAATACAGGGAACTGAAGCTTTCTTT
CDR3: CASSLIQGTEAFF

size: .
J: TRBJ2-7
V: TRBV18
D: .
DNA: TGTGCCAGCTCCCCGGACTATAACTACGAGCAGTACTTC
CDR3: CASSPDYNYEQYF

size: .
J: TRBJ2-7
V: TRBV18
D: .
DNA: TGTGCCAGCTCACCGAGCAGGGAATACGAGCAGTACTTC
CDR3: CASSPSREYEQYF

size: .
J: TRBJ2-7
V: TRBV19
D: .
DNA: TGTGCCAGTAGTATGGTGACGGGGGCCTACGAGCAGTACTTC
CDR3: CASSMVTGAYEQYF

size: .
J: TRBJ2-1
V: TRBV7-3
D: TRBD2
DNA: TGTGCCAGCAGCCCTCGGACTAGTTTAGATGTCGATGAGCAGTTCTTC
CDR3: CASSPRTSLDVDEQFF

size: .
J: TRBJ1-6
V: TRBV20-1
D: .
DNA: TGCAGTGCTAGCGCGAGTTCACCCCTCCACTTT
CDR3: CSASASSPLHF

size: once
J: TRBJ2-7
V: TRBV7-8
D: .
DNA: TGTGCCAGCAGCTTAGATAGTTTCGAGCAGTACTTC
CDR3: CASSLDSFEQYF

size: .
J: TRBJ2-7
V: TRBV4-3
D: TRBD1
DNA: TGCGCCAGCAGCCAAGATCTAGGACAGGGGGGCTACGAGCAGTACTTC
CDR3: CASSQDLGQGGYEQYF

size: .
J: TRBJ2-3
V: TRBV28
D: .
DNA: TGTGCCAGCAGTTTATCCCTAGGAGATACGCAGTATTTT
CDR3: CASSLSLGDTQYF

size: .
J: TRBJ2-1
V: TRBV18
D: .
DNA: TGTGCCAGCTCACCACCGAGAGCGGCCACCTACAATGAGCAGTTCTTC
CDR3: CASSPPRAATYNEQFF

size: once
J: TRBJ1-1
V: TRBV28
D: .
DNA: TGTGCCAGCAGTCCTCCCCCCCTCATCTCGACAGGTGAAGCTTTCTTT
CDR3: CASSPPPLISTGEAFF

size: .
J: TRBJ1-1
V: TRBV7-6
D: .
DNA: TGTGCCAGCAGCTCCAACCAGGGGAACACTGAAGCTTTCTTT
CDR3: CASSSNQGNTEAFF

size: .
J: TRBJ1-2
V: TRBV7-9
D: .
DNA: TGTGCCAGCAGCCAGGGTGGCATCTATGGCTACACCTTC
CDR3: CASSQGGIYGYTF

size: .
J: TRBJ2-3
V: TRBV13
D: TRBD2
DNA: TGTGCCAGCAGCGGTGCCGGGGGGGCCCACACAGATACGCAGTATTTT
CDR3: CASSGAGGAHTDTQYF

size: .
J: TRBJ1-5
V: TRBV7-2
D: .
DNA: TGTGCCAGCAGCTTAGAGTTCGAGTGGGCCCATCGGACAGCCCAGCATTTT
CDR3: CASSLEFEWAHRTAQHF

size: few
J: TRBJ1-5
V: TRBV10-2
D: TRBD1
DNA: TGCGCCAGCGGTACAGGGGGGCAGCCCCAGCATTTT
CDR3: CASGTGGQPQHF